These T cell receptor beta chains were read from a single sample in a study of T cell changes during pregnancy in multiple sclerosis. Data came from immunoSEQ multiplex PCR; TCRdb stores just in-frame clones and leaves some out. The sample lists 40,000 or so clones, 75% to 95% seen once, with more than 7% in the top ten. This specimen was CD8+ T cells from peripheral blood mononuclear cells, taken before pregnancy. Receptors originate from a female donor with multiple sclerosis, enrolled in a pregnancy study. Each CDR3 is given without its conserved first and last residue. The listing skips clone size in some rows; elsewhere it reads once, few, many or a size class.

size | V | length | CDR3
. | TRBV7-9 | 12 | ASSWTSGSHEQY
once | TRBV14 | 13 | ASSQDISPGDTQY
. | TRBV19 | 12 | ASSKLAGTYEQY
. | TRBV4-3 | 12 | ASSQGLALNEQF
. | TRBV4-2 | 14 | ASSQDPAGTYNEQF
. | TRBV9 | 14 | ASSPGTSGSQETQY
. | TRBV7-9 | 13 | ASSFGLGQNYGYT
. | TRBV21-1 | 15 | ASSKVRKAGATRELF
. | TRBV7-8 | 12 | ASSSPVAGETQY
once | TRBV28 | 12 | ATWGREPSYEQY
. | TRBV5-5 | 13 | ASSSDRAPPYEQY
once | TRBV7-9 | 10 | ASSAGNNEQF
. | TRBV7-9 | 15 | ASSLPGQGRGHGELF
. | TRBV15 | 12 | ATRPGEKDNEQF
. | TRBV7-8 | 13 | ASSSLGTTTDTQY
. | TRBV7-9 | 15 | ASSSLLRGIIEETQY
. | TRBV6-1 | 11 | ASSPTGAYEQY
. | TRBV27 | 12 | ASQDRVGLYEQY
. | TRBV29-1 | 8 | SVQGRELF
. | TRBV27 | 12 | ASSPRQGGDTQY
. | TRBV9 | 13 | ASSAKQGSYTEAF
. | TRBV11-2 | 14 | ASSLGTGGFQETQY
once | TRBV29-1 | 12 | SVDGTVSYNEQF
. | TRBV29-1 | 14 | SVLGLAGEGTDTQY
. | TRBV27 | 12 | ASSLTEAYNEQF
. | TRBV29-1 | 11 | SVVGRGGDTQY
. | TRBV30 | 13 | AWSVDSGGYNEQF
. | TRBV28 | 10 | ASSTQRYEQY
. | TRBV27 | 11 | ASSPQLYNEQF
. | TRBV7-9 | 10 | ASSDTYTEAF
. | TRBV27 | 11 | ASRQGANNEQF
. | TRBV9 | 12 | ASSVGSGIENQF
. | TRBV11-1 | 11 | ASSPGQVYEQY
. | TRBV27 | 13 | ASRLAGVGPNEQF
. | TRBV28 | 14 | ASSRTSIFPGVIQY
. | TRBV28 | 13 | ASSFRGVRSYEQY
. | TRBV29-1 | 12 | SVRGLPGGDTQY
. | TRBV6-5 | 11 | ASSRQLYNEQF
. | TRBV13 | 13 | ASSLGGVSTDTQY
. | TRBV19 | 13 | ASIDSFSSTDTQY
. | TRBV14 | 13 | ASSPDFTPDNEQF
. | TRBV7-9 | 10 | ASSLAAEPQY
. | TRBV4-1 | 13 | ASSQEGQADEKLF
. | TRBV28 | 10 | ASSLRQETQY
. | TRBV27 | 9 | ASGQGDEQY
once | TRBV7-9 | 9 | ASSLYDEQY
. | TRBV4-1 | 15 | ASSQGLAGVSYNEQF
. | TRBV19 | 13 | ASSIEGASYNEQF
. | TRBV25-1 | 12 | ASSVASGNNEQF
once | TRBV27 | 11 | ASSPSQGAEQY
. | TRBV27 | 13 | ASSLRPAGNTEAF
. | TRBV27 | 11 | ASSSGTGFGQF
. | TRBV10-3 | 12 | AGQGGVSGNTIY
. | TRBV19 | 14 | ASSIEVAGHTDTQY
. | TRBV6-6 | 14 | ASRPPTGSLYNEQF
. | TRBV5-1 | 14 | ASSFQGIGYLNEQF